These 8 T cell receptor beta chains share one sample of origin, sequenced in a study of CD8 T cells in ankylosing spondylitis. General study findings and limits: One TCR beta motif, made up of roughly 8 highly homologous variants, appeared characteristic of ankylosing spondylitis blood.

Their antigens are not known. TCRdb reanalysed the 5' RACE reads using MiXCR and keeps one entry per CDR3 protein. The sample includes about 840,000 distinct CDR3 sequences, around 11% seen only once; the top ten take approximately 0.51%. The sample consisted of blood, either unsorted or a sorted T cell fraction (not recorded which). The receptors were sampled from a male donor with ankylosing spondylitis.

This clonotype occurred a few times. The chain links TRBV20-1 to TRBJ2-2; TRBD1 is a possible D gene (7 bases). CDR3 length equals 15 residues. Between the trimmed V and J ends, which lost 1 base and 4 bases, there was a span of 13 bases. CDR1 and CDR2 from the germline V gene are DFQATT and SNEGSKA (reference sequence). This CDR3 reads CSARGRQGGTGELFF. CDR3 sequence (DNA): TGCAGTGCTAGAGGGAGGCAGGGGGGCACCGGGGAGCTGTTTTTT.

This clonotype was picked up many times. This chain connects TRBV20-1 to TRBJ2-1; TRBD1 matches at 7 bases. Germline V gene lookup returns CDR1 DFQATT and CDR2 SNEGSKA (reference sequence). This CDR3 has 14 amino acids. V lost 0 bases, J lost 6 bases, and 5 bases stayed unmatched. CDR3 protein: CSARDWTGLNEQFF. As DNA, the CDR3 is TGCAGTGCTAGAGATTGGACAGGACTCAATGAGCAGTTCTTC.

The V and J genes are TRBV6-4 and TRBJ1-6, with D perhaps TRBD1 (6 bases). Germline V lookup: CDR1 MRHNA, CDR2 SNTAGT. This CDR3 is built from 14 residues. The V gene lost 2 bases and the J gene lost 5 bases, with 7 bases spanning the gap. The CDR3 region has the DNA TGTGCCAGCAGTGACCGACAGGATAATTCACCCCTCCACTTT. Translating it yields CASSDRQDNSPLHF.

The chain couples TRBV6-2 or TRBV6-3 to TRBJ2-7, with 10 bases fitting TRBD2. The CDR3 runs 14 residues. Germline V gene lookup returns CDR1 MNHEY and CDR2 SVGEGT. The ends lost 4 bases at V and 7 bases at J; junction bases unmatched: 7. This CDR3 is CASSFLAGAGEQYF. For the CDR3, the DNA is TGTGCCAGCAGTTTCCTAGCGGGAGCCGGTGAGCAGTACTTC.

This clonotype has a handful of counts. The chain links TRBV5-1 to TRBJ2-2; D remains unclear. The CDR3 is made up of 15 amino acids. The germline V gene encodes CDR1 SGHRS and CDR2 YFSETQ. V lost 1 base and J 2 bases, leaving 9 bases between the germline ends. The DNA for the CDR3 is TGCGCCAGCAGCTTGTATGAGGATAACACCGGGGAGCTGTTTTTT. Protein sequence: CASSLYEDNTGELFF.

This clonotype came up a few times. J is TRBJ2-3 and V is TRBV29-1; 7 positions match TRBD2. Germline CDR1 SQVTM, CDR2 ANQGSEA. The ends lost 5 bases at V and 0 bases at J; junction bases unmatched: 5. CDR3 length: 14 amino acids. CDR3 sequence: CSVRAGESTDTQYF. For the CDR3, the DNA is TGCAGCGTTAGGGCGGGGGAAAGCACAGATACGCAGTATTTT.

V and J are TRBV20-1 and TRBJ2-7, with D perhaps matching TRBD2 (5 bases). The CDR3 is made up of 14 amino acids. CDR1 DFQATT and CDR2 SNEGSKA come from the germline V gene (reference sequence). Trimming left V 6 bases short and J 0 bases short, with 15 bases between. The CDR3: CSASKRYDSYEQYF. CDR3 DNA: TGCAGTGCCTCCAAGCGGTACGACTCCTACGAGCAGTACTTC.

This clonotype occurred a few times. The V call is TRBV3-1, the J call TRBJ1-1; D is unresolved. The CDR3 is 12 residues long. V shed 3 bases and J shed 11 bases, with 13 bases lying between them. The germline gives CDR1 LGHDT, CDR2 YNNKEL (reference sequence). The CDR3 DNA follows: TGTGCCAGCAGCCAGGAGTCGAGTGCGGCTTTCTTT. Its protein is CASSQESSAAFF. Full variable domain (outside the CDR3, taken from reference TRBV3-1 and TRBJ1-1): DTAVSQTPKYLVTQMGNDKSIKCEQNLGHDTMYWYKQDSKKFLKIMFSYNNKELIINETVPNRFSPKSPDKAHLNLHINSLELGDSAVYFCASSQESSAAFFGQGTRLTVV.